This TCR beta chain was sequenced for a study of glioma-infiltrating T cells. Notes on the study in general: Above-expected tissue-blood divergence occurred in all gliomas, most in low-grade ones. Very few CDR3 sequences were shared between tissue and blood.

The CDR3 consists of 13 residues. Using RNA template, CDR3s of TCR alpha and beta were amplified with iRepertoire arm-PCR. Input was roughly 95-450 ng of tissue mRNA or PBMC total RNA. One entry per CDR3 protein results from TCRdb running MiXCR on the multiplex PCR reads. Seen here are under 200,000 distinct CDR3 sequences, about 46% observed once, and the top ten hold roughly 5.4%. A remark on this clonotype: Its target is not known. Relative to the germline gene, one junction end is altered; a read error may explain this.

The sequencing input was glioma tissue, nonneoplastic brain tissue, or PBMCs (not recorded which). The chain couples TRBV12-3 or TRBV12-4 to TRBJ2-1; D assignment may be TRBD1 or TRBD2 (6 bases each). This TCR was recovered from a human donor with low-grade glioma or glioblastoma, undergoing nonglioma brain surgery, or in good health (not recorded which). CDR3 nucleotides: TGTGCCAGCAGTTACGGACTACAGGGTGAGCAGCTCTTC. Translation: CASSYGLQGEQLF.